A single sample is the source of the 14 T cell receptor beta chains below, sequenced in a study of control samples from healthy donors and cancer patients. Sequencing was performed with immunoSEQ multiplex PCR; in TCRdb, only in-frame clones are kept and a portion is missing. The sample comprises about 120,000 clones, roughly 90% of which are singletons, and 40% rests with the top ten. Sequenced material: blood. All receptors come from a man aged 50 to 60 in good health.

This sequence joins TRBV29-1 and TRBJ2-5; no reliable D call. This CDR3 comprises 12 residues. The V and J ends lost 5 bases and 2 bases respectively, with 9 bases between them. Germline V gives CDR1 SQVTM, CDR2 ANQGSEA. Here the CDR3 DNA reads TGCAGCGTTCCGGACCCACAAGAGACCCAGTACTTC. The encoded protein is CSVPDPQETQYF. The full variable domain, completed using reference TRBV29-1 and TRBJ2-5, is SAVISQKPSRDICQRGTSLTIQCQVDSQVTMMFWYRQQPGQSLTLIATANQGSEATYESGFVIDKFPISRPNLTFSTLTVSNMSPEDSSIYLCSVPDPQETQYFGPGTRLLVL.

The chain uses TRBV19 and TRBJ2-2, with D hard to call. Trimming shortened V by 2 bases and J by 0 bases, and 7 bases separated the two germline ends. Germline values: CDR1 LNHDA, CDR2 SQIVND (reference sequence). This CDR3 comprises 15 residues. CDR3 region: CASSIRQANTGELFF. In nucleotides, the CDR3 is TGTGCCAGTAGTATACGGCAGGCGAACACCGGGGAGCTGTTTTTT.

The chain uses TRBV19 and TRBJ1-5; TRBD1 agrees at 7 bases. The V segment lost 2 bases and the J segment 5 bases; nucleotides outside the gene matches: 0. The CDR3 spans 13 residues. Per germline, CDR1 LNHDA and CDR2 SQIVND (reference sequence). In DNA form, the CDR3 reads TGTGCCAGTAGTATAAGGGGGCATCAGCCCCAGCATTTT. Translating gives CASSIRGHQPQHF. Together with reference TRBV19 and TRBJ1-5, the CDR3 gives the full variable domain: DGGITQSPKYLFRKEGQNVTLSCEQNLNHDAMYWYRQDPGQGLRLIYYSQIVNDFQKGDIAEGYSVSREKKESFPLTVTSAQKNPTAFYLCASSIRGHQPQHFGDGTRLSIL.

CDR3 nucleotides: TGTGCCAGCAGCCCAGTCACAACTAATGAAAAACTGTTTTTT. Protein: CASSPVTTNEKLFF. The J gene is TRBJ1-4, the V gene TRBV6-6; no reliable D call. The CDR3 is 14 residues long. Germline CDR1 and CDR2: MNHNY and SVGAGI (reference sequence). V was clipped by 6 bases and J by 0 bases, with 8 bases between them.

The CDR3 here is CASSASGTGDQPQHF. In nucleotides, the CDR3 is TGCGCCAGCAGCGCATCCGGGACAGGAGATCAGCCCCAGCATTTT. The V call is TRBV5-1, the J call TRBJ1-5, with 8 bases identical to TRBD1. V trimming: 4 bases; J trimming: 5 bases; junction bases outside the gene matches: 8. Germline loops: CDR1 SGHRS, CDR2 YFSETQ. This CDR3 region has 15 residues.

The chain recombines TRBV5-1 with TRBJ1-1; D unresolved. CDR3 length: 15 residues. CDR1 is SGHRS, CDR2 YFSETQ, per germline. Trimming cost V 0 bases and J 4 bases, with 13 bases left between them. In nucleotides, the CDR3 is TGCGCCAGCAGCTTGGACAACACAGTTCTCACTGAAGCTTTCTTT. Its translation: CASSLDNTVLTEAFF.

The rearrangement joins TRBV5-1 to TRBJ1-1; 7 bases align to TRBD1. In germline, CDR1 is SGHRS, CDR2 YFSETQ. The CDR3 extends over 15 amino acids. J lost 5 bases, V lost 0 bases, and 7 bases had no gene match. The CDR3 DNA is TGCGCCAGCAGCTTGGGGGCAGGGGGAGTGACTGAAGCTTTCTTT. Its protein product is CASSLGAGGVTEAFF.

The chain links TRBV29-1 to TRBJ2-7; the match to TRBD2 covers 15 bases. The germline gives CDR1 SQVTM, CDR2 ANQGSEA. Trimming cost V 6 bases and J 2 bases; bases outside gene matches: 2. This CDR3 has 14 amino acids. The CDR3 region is CSVGLAGGPYEQYF. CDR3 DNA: TGCAGCGTCGGACTAGCGGGGGGGCCCTACGAGCAGTACTTC.

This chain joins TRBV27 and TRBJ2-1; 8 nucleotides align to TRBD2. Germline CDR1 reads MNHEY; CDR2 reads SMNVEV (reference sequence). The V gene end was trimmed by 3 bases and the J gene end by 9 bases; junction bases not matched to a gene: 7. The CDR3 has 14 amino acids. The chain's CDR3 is CASSLTGGPGEQFF. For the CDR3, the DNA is TGTGCCAGCAGTTTGACGGGGGGGCCTGGTGAGCAGTTCTTC.

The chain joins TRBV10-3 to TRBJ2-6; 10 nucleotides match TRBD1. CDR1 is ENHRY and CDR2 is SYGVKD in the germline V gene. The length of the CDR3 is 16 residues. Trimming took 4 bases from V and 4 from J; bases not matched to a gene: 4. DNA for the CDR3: TGTGCCATCAGTGGGACAGGGGGACAAGGGGCCAACGTCCTGACTTTC. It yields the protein CAISGTGGQGANVLTF.

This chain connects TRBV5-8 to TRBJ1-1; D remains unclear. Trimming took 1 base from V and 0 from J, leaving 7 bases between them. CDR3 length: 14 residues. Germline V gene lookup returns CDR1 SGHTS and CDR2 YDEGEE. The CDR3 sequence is CASSLRPMNTEAFF. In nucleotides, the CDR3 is TGTGCCAGCAGCTTGCGACCCATGAACACTGAAGCTTTCTTT.

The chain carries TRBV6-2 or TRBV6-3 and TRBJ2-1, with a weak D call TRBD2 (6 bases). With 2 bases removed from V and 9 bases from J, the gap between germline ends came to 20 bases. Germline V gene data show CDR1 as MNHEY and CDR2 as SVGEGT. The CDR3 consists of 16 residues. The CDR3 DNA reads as TGTGCCAGCAGTTACGGCGGGGCGGGGTCGGGGCTTGAGCAGTTCTTC. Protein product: CASSYGGAGSGLEQFF.

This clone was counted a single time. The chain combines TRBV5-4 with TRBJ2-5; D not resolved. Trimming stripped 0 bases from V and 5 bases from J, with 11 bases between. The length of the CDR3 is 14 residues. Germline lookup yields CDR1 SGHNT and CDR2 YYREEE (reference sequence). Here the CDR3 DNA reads TGTGCCAGCAGCTTGGATCCTGTGGGGGAGACCCAGTACTTC. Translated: CASSLDPVGETQYF.

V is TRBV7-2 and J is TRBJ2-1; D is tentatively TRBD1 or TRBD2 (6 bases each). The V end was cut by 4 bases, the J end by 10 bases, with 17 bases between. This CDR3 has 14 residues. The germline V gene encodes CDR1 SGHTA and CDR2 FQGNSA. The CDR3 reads CASSSSGGPFEQFF. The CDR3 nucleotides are TGTGCCAGCAGCTCCTCCGGGGGCCCCTTCGAGCAGTTCTTC.